The 17 T cell receptor beta chains in this list originate from one sample, sequenced in a study of T-cell reconstitution after alpha-beta-depleted transplantation in children. For TCRbeta, the library was prepared with unique molecular identifiers. TCRdb ran MiXCR on the PCR reads and lists one entry per CDR3 protein. Among 350,000 to 450,000 distinct CDR3 sequences listed, 10% to 15% were seen once. The material was PBMCs, obtained from the stem cell graft. These receptors were obtained from a human donor who donated a stem cell graft to a child with Fanconi anemia.

In its sample, this clonotype was seen many times. The chain uses TRBV6-2 or TRBV6-3 and TRBJ2-5; the D gene is possibly TRBD1 (8 bases). CDR1 is MNHEY, CDR2 SVGEGT, per germline. The length of the CDR3 is 16 residues. V lost 2 bases, J lost 4 bases, and 17 bases lay in between. The CDR3 loop is CASSYPSYRGGETQYF. CDR3 DNA: TGTGCCAGCAGTTACCCCTCTTACAGGGGGGGAGAGACCCAGTACTTC.

The chain carries TRBV7-2 and TRBJ2-5; D is unresolved. This CDR3 has 15 residues. V lost 6 bases, J lost 1 base, and 15 bases lay in between. CDR1 and CDR2 (germline): SGHTA, FQGNSA. As DNA, the CDR3 is TGTGCCAGCAGTCCAGAAACAGCAAGCCAAGAGACCCAGTACTTC. The encoded protein is CASSPETASQETQYF. Complete variable domain (other parts from reference TRBV7-2 and TRBJ2-5): GAGVSQSPSNKVTEKGKDVELRCDPISGHTALYWYRQSLGQGLEFLIYFQGNSAPDKSGLPSDRFSAERTGGSVSTLTIQRTQQEDSAVYLCASSPETASQETQYFGPGTRLLVL.

The CDR3, as DNA: TGTGCCAGCAAACTCGGGGGGAACCCTGGAAACACCATATATTTT. This translates into CASKLGGNPGNTIYF. The genes are TRBV27 and TRBJ1-3, with a possible D match to TRBD1 (5 bases). Germline V gene lookup returns CDR1 MNHEY and CDR2 SMNVEV (reference sequence). The CDR3 runs 15 residues. Between the trimmed V and J ends, which lost 7 bases and 2 bases, there was a span of 15 bases.

This clonotype was counted a few times. The chain joins TRBV6-2 or TRBV6-3 to TRBJ2-1, with D maybe TRBD1 (6 bases). Germline CDR1 is MNHEY and CDR2 is SVGEGT. Between the trimmed V and J ends, which lost 4 bases and 4 bases, there was a span of 20 bases. The CDR3 is made up of 17 amino acids. This CDR3 reads CASSFSRDTTLYNEQFF. The DNA for the CDR3 is TGTGCCAGCAGTTTTAGCCGGGACACCACACTATACAATGAGCAGTTCTTC.

This clonotype was seen only a few times. The V call is TRBV27, the J call TRBJ1-1; 9 bases fit TRBD1. This CDR3 spans 14 amino acids. In germline, CDR1 is MNHEY, CDR2 SMNVEV (reference sequence). J gave up 5 bases and V 6 bases, and 7 bases lay outside the gene matches. CDR3 region: CASSRTGAGTEAFF. CDR3 nucleotides: TGTGCCAGCAGCCGGACAGGGGCGGGTACTGAAGCTTTCTTT.

This rearrangement joins TRBV5-4 to TRBJ2-3; D uncertain. V dropped 7 bases and J dropped 4 bases, with 16 bases sitting between them. The CDR3 length is 14 residues. Germline CDR1 and CDR2: SGHNT and YYREEE (reference sequence). CDR3 in DNA: TGTGCCAGCGGGATGGAAGGTTCGGCAGATACGCAGTATTTT. Translating it yields CASGMEGSADTQYF.

In this sample, this clonotype turned up many times. V gene TRBV12-3 or TRBV12-4 combines with J gene TRBJ1-2; D not certain. V dropped 7 bases and J dropped 8 bases, with 14 bases sitting between them. This CDR3 contains 12 residues. The CDR3 sequence: CASKMDGGGYTF. In DNA, the CDR3 is TGTGCCAGCAAGATGGACGGCGGAGGCTACACCTTC.

This clonotype was counted ten times or more. This rearrangement joins TRBV20-1 to TRBJ2-1, with a possible D match to TRBD2 (6 bases). The CDR3 has 13 amino acids. Germline V gene sequence: CDR1 DFQATT, CDR2 SNEGSKA (reference sequence). DNA of the CDR3: TGCAGCCTAAGAGCCGGACTATACAATGAGCAGTTCTTC. This sequence encodes CSLRAGLYNEQFF.

The chain is built from TRBV10-3 and TRBJ2-7, with 8 bases matching TRBD1. Germline V lookup: CDR1 ENHRY, CDR2 SYGVKD. J gave up 5 bases and V 6 bases, and 3 bases lay outside the gene matches. The length of the CDR3 is 12 residues. Here the CDR3 DNA reads TGTGCCATCAGCGGACAGGGCGACGAGCAGTACTTC. It translates to CAISGQGDEQYF.

There are many counts of this clonotype. The gene calls are TRBV2 and TRBJ2-2; D perhaps matches TRBD2 (6 bases). Germline loops: CDR1 SNHLY, CDR2 FYNNEI. The CDR3 loop spans 16 amino acids. V shed 5 bases and J shed 0 bases, with 13 bases lying between them. The CDR3 bases are TGTGCCAGCAGTTACTTTCCGGGAGCGAACACCGGGGAGCTGTTTTTT. This encodes CASSYFPGANTGELFF.

Concerning this clonotype: A read error is possible here, since a much larger clone lies one base away. V gene TRBV14 combines with J gene TRBJ2-7; D unresolved. CDR1 and CDR2 from the germline V gene are SGHDN and FVKESK. Between the trimmed V and J ends, which lost 5 bases and 7 bases, there was a span of 12 bases. The CDR3 is 12 amino acids. The CDR3 protein is CASSKVPREQYF. CDR3 sequence (DNA): TGTGCCAGCAGCAAAGTCCCGCGAGAGCAGTACTTC.

The rearrangement uses TRBV28 and TRBJ2-1; perhaps TRBD2 as D (5 bases). V gave up 3 bases and J gave up 6 bases, with 9 bases separating them. The CDR3 spans 13 residues. CDR1 and CDR2 from the germline V gene are MDHEN and SYDVKM. CDR3 sequence reads: CASSFGVSNEQFF. The CDR3 DNA reads as TGTGCCAGCAGTTTCGGGGTTTCCAATGAGCAGTTCTTC.

The rearrangement uses TRBV29-1 and TRBJ1-1; D gene unclear. The CDR3 has 13 residues. V was trimmed by 7 bases and J by 4 bases, leaving 16 bases between them. CDR1 and CDR2 (germline): SQVTM, ANQGSEA. DNA of the CDR3: TGCAGCGGGCTCATTGCGAGTGGCACTGAAGCTTTCTTT. It codes for CSGLIASGTEAFF.

The J gene is TRBJ2-5, the V gene TRBV4-1; D is perhaps TRBD1 (5 bases). The CDR3 is 15 amino acids. V was trimmed by 3 bases and J by 1 base, leaving 12 bases between them. Germline V gene lookup returns CDR1 MGHRA and CDR2 YSYEKL. CDR3 sequence reads: CASSHQGHPQETQYF. The CDR3, as DNA: TGCGCCAGCAGCCACCAAGGACACCCCCAAGAGACCCAGTACTTC.

Only a few counts were recorded for this clonotype. V usage is TRBV6-5 and J usage is TRBJ1-3, with D hard to call. This CDR3 is built from 12 residues. The V end lost 6 bases, the J end lost 2 bases, and 5 bases lay between the germline ends. Germline CDR1 MNHEY, CDR2 SVGAGI. This CDR3 reads CASREPGNTIYF. The CDR3 DNA is TGTGCCAGCAGGGAGCCTGGAAACACCATATATTTT.

This clonotype has only a few counts. V and J are TRBV7-2 and TRBJ2-5, with 8 bases that match TRBD1. The CDR3 contains 15 residues. V shed 7 bases and J 5 bases; nucleotides not matched to a gene: 12. Germline V CDR1 and CDR2: SGHTA, FQGNSA. The CDR3 spells CASTPDRGGWETQYF. Here the CDR3 DNA reads TGTGCCAGCACACCCGACAGGGGAGGTTGGGAGACCCAGTACTTC. The variable domain in full, with the rest retrieved from reference TRBV7-2 and TRBJ2-5, is GAGVSQSPSNKVTEKGKDVELRCDPISGHTALYWYRQSLGQGLEFLIYFQGNSAPDKSGLPSDRFSAERTGGSVSTLTIQRTQQEDSAVYLCASTPDRGGWETQYFGPGTRLLVL.

This clonotype was seen at least ten times. The chain carries TRBV5-1 and TRBJ2-2, with TRBD1 identical over 7 bases. Germline CDR1 and CDR2: SGHRS and YFSETQ. The CDR3 contains 19 residues. Losses at the gene ends were 1 base for V and 0 bases for J; bases not matched to a gene: 12. CDR3 sequence: CASSLLGSQGIANTGELFF. As DNA, the CDR3 is TGCGCCAGCAGCTTGCTTGGGTCACAGGGGATAGCGAACACCGGGGAGCTGTTTTTT.